This T cell receptor (beta chain) was captured in a study of blood T cell repertoires in COVID-19. Clones were sequenced by immunoSEQ multiplex PCR, and TCRdb holds only the in-frame ones, with some missing. The top ten clones hold over 5% of a sample with fewer than 150,000 clones, around 87% of them seen once. The receptor comes from a human donor in a cohort sampled during active COVID-19. Material for sequencing was peripheral blood.

CDR3 in amino acids: CASSPQGTNFGLDTQYF. CDR3 DNA: TGCGCCAGCAGCCCTCAGGGGACCAATTTTGGTCTTGATACGCAGTATTTT. The chain is built from TRBV5-1 and TRBJ2-3; TRBD1 is a possible D gene (6 bases). Germline V gene lookup returns CDR1 SGHRS and CDR2 YFSETQ. The V end lost 4 bases, the J end lost 6 bases, and 24 bases lay between the germline ends. The CDR3 is 17 amino acids.